The 29 T cell receptor beta chains in this list originate from one sample, sequenced in a study of beta chain features in type 1 diabetes. Reverse transcribing all isolated RNA meant expressed TCRB transcripts were sequenced. Repertoires were generated with immunoSEQ multiplex PCR, while TCRdb's copy carries only in-frame clones and drops some. This table holds hundreds of thousands of clones, roughly 13% found once. Source material: naive CD4+ T cells from blood. All receptors come from a man aged 18 to 30 in good health.

The chain employs TRBV29-1 and TRBJ2-3; TRBD2 might be the D (5 bases). Trimming removed 4 bases at V and 3 bases at J, with 11 bases between. From germline, CDR1 is SQVTM and CDR2 ANQGSEA. The CDR3 has 13 amino acids. Here the CDR3 DNA reads TGCAGCGTTGCGATACTAGGTACAGATACGCAGTATTTT. This encodes CSVAILGTDTQYF.

The V and J genes are TRBV6-5 and TRBJ2-5; D remains unclear. The V end lost 5 bases, the J end lost 1 base, and 11 bases lay between the germline ends. The CDR3 extends over 14 amino acids. CDR1 is MNHEY, CDR2 SVGAGI, per germline. CDR3 in DNA: TGTGCCAGCAGTGAACTTGGTACCCAAGAGACCCAGTACTTC. Encoded protein: CASSELGTQETQYF.

This chain links TRBV5-1 with TRBJ2-5; D call uncertain. Trimming removed 5 bases from V and 3 bases from J, with 8 bases in between. This CDR3 spans 12 amino acids. The germline V gene encodes CDR1 SGHRS and CDR2 YFSETQ. The CDR3 nucleotides are TGCGCCAGCAGATATATCGAAGAGACCCAGTACTTC. Its translation is CASRYIEETQYF.

V usage is TRBV10-3 and J usage is TRBJ2-5; TRBD1 aligns across 9 bases. The length of the CDR3 is 14 residues. Per the germline V gene, CDR1 is ENHRY and CDR2 is SYGVKD. The junction had 6 bases not matched to a gene; V was cut back by 8 bases and J by 2 bases. The DNA of the CDR3 is TGTGCCATCTCCGGGACAGGGAATCAAGAGACCCAGTACTTC. This translates into CAISGTGNQETQYF.

The table lists this clone with a few counts. The chain has TRBV6-1 and TRBJ2-7; D is ambiguous. CDR1 and CDR2 (germline): MNHNS, SASEGT. The CDR3 has 13 residues. Trimming shortened V by 3 bases and J by 2 bases, and 8 bases separated the two germline ends. Here the CDR3 reads CASSDVPAYEQYF. CDR3 in DNA: TGTGCCAGCAGTGATGTTCCGGCCTACGAGCAGTACTTC.

The chain recombines TRBV7-2 with TRBJ1-5; 7 bases map to TRBD1. With V trimmed by 4 bases and J by 6 bases, 9 bases remained unmatched. The CDR3 has 15 residues. Germline V gene data show CDR1 as SGHTA and CDR2 as FQGNSA. The CDR3 loop is CASSYRTGGSQPQHF. DNA of the CDR3: TGTGCCAGCAGCTACCGGACAGGTGGAAGTCAGCCCCAGCATTTT.

The rearrangement uses TRBV9 and TRBJ2-5, with a possible D match to TRBD2 (5 bases). Germline V gene lookup returns CDR1 SGDLS and CDR2 YYNGEE. The CDR3 contains 12 residues. Trimming took 0 bases from V and 7 from J, leaving 7 bases between them. The CDR3: CASSVGRGTQYF. CDR3 coding DNA: TGTGCCAGCAGCGTAGGTCGGGGGACCCAGTACTTC.

The chain has TRBV11-2 and TRBJ2-7; 7 bases are shared with TRBD1. The germline V gene has CDR1 SGHAT and CDR2 FQNNGV. The CDR3 spans 13 residues. J gave up 7 bases and V 5 bases, and 8 bases lay outside the gene matches. The CDR3 bases are TGTGCCAGCAGCCCCTCGACAGGGATTGAGCAGTACTTC. This sequence encodes CASSPSTGIEQYF. The variable domain in full, completed from reference TRBV11-2 and TRBJ2-7, reads EAGVAQSPRYKIIEKRQSVAFWCNPISGHATLYWYQQILGQGPKLLIQFQNNGVVDDSQLPKDRFSAERLKGVDSTLKIQPAKLEDSAVYLCASSPSTGIEQYFGPGTRLTVT.

This clone occurred a few times. V usage is TRBV29-1 and J usage is TRBJ1-1; no clear D gene. CDR3 size: 15 residues. The germline V gene has CDR1 SQVTM and CDR2 ANQGSEA. V was clipped by 1 base and J by 4 bases, with 16 bases between them. The CDR3: CSVEGSKGEVTEAFF. CDR3 nucleotide sequence: TGCAGCGTTGAAGGTAGTAAGGGAGAAGTCACTGAAGCTTTCTTT.

The chain employs TRBV14 and TRBJ1-4; 7 nucleotides agree with TRBD1. The CDR3 is made up of 15 amino acids. The ends lost 4 bases at V and 8 bases at J; junction bases unmatched: 10. Germline assignment: CDR1 SGHDN and CDR2 FVKESK. As DNA, the CDR3 is TGTGCCAGCAGCCGAACAAGGGGGCCAAAGGAAAAACTGTTTTTT. Residues: CASSRTRGPKEKLFF.

This clone turned up a few times. V is TRBV2 and J is TRBJ2-5; D perhaps matches TRBD1 (6 bases). CDR3 length: 13 amino acids. Germline CDR1 and CDR2: SNHLY and FYNNEI. Trimming took off 6 bases at V and 2 bases at J, with 10 bases between the two ends. CDR3 loop: CASRRGQQETQYF. The CDR3 DNA reads as TGTGCCAGCAGGAGAGGACAGCAAGAGACCCAGTACTTC. Full variable domain (remainder filled in from reference TRBV2 and TRBJ2-5): EPEVTQTPSHQVTQMGQEVILRCVPISNHLYFYWYRQILGQKVEFLVSFYNNEISEKSEIFDDQFSVERPDGSNFTLKIRSTKLEDSAMYFCASRRGQQETQYFGPGTRLLVL.

The rearrangement links TRBV21-1 to TRBJ2-1; the D call in the table, TRBD1, was not verified against the DNA. TRBV21-1 constitutes a pseudogene. The CDR3 contains 13 residues. The CDR3 coding sequence is TGTGCCAGCAGCAAAGACAGGGCCAATGAGCAGTTCTTC. Translated: CASSKDRANEQFF.

The chain combines TRBV5-6 with TRBJ2-7, with D tentatively TRBD2 (6 bases). V was cut by 3 bases and J by 3 bases, with 7 bases left in between. Germline V gene sequence: CDR1 SGHDT, CDR2 YYEEEE. CDR3 length: 12 residues. The CDR3 spells CASSSTSYEQYF. The CDR3 DNA reads as TGTGCCAGCAGCTCGACTAGCTACGAGCAGTACTTC.

This chain joins TRBV7-9 and TRBJ2-7; TRBD1 aligns across 9 bases. The junction had 12 bases not matched to a gene; V was cut back by 3 bases and J by 3 bases. Germline CDR1 and CDR2: SEHNR and FQNEAQ (reference sequence). The CDR3 has 17 amino acids. The CDR3 here is CASSFMSSGTGYYEQYF. The CDR3 DNA reads as TGTGCCAGCAGCTTCATGAGCTCTGGGACAGGGTACTACGAGCAGTACTTC.

The chain joins TRBV28 to TRBJ2-7, with TRBD2 identical over 8 bases. The V gene end was trimmed by 5 bases and the J gene end by 0 bases; junction bases not matched to a gene: 6. Germline loops: CDR1 MDHEN, CDR2 SYDVKM. The CDR3 contains 15 residues. Here the CDR3 reads CASSLLAGLSYEQYF. CDR3 coding DNA: TGTGCCAGCAGTCTGCTAGCGGGCCTCTCCTACGAGCAGTACTTC. Combining the CDR3 with reference TRBV28 and TRBJ2-7 gives the whole variable domain DVKVTQSSRYLVKRTGEKVFLECVQDMDHENMFWYRQDPGLGLRLIYFSYDVKMKEKGDIPEGYSVSREKKERFSLILESASTNQTSMYLCASSLLAGLSYEQYFGPGTRLTVT.

The chain combines TRBV29-1 with TRBJ1-1, with 10 bases aligning to TRBD1. V lost 7 bases to trimming and J lost 3 bases; unmatched junction nucleotides: 2. The CDR3 is 12 amino acids. CDR1 SQVTM and CDR2 ANQGSEA come from the germline V gene. CDR3 residues: CSGGQGDTEAFF. The CDR3 region has the DNA TGCAGCGGCGGACAGGGGGACACTGAAGCTTTCTTT.

This clone was found a few times. The genes are TRBV7-9 and TRBJ2-3, with 11 bases fitting TRBD2. Germline values: CDR1 SEHNR, CDR2 FQNEAQ (reference sequence). The V and J ends lost 3 bases and 4 bases, in that order; junction bases with no gene match: 6. The length of the CDR3 is 16 residues. The CDR3 loop is CASSLLAGGGADTQYF. DNA of the CDR3: TGTGCCAGCAGCTTGCTAGCGGGAGGCGGCGCAGATACGCAGTATTTT.

This clone was recorded a few times. J is TRBJ1-1 and V is TRBV2, with D tentatively TRBD1 (5 bases). From germline, CDR1 is SNHLY and CDR2 FYNNEI. The V and J ends lost 8 bases and 3 bases respectively, with 16 bases between them. The CDR3 runs 14 residues. CDR3 nucleotide sequence: TGTGCCAGCGGTTCGGCGGGGGGATACACTGAAGCTTTCTTT. Its protein product is CASGSAGGYTEAFF.

The chain carries TRBV7-9 and TRBJ1-6, with D tentatively TRBD1 (5 bases). Trimming took 4 bases from V and 7 from J, leaving 14 bases between them. The germline V gene has CDR1 SEHNR and CDR2 FQNEAQ (reference sequence). The CDR3 covers 15 residues. The CDR3 spells CASSSTGRGNSPLHF. For the CDR3, the DNA is TGTGCCAGCAGCTCTACAGGAAGGGGAAATTCACCCCTCCACTTT.

This clone has just a few counts. The rearrangement joins TRBV6-5 to TRBJ2-7; 11 nucleotides agree with TRBD2. The trim removed 6 bases at V and 2 bases at J, leaving 6 bases unmatched. Germline V lookup: CDR1 MNHEY, CDR2 SVGAGI. The CDR3 extends over 15 amino acids. In DNA, the CDR3 is TGTGCCAGCAGAACTTTAGCGGGAGGGACCTACGAGCAGTACTTC. It translates to CASRTLAGGTYEQYF.

This chain links TRBV5-4 with TRBJ2-5; perhaps TRBD2 as D (6 bases). CDR3 length equals 15 residues. V was clipped by 1 base and J by 6 bases, with 16 bases between them. Germline V CDR1 and CDR2: SGHNT, YYREEE (reference sequence). CDR3 bases: TGTGCCAGCAGCTTGACCTCGGGGGTTGTGAAGACCCAGTACTTC. This sequence encodes CASSLTSGVVKTQYF.

In this sample, this clone turned up a few times. The CDR3 reads CASRRRGRSTGELFF. CDR3 nucleotide sequence: TGTGCCAGCAGACGAAGGGGCCGGAGCACCGGGGAGCTGTTTTTT. V usage is TRBV21-1 and J usage is TRBJ2-2; TRBD1 is the table's D call and was not checked against the DNA. TRBV21-1 constitutes a pseudogene. This CDR3 is built from 15 residues.

This chain joins TRBV14 and TRBJ2-3; 12 bases are shared with TRBD2. Looked up from germline, CDR1 is SGHDN and CDR2 is FVKESK. The trim removed 6 bases at V and 1 base at J, leaving 2 bases unmatched. This CDR3 spans 15 amino acids. CDR3 amino acids: CASRTSGGRTDTQYF. The CDR3 coding sequence is TGTGCCAGCAGGACTAGCGGGGGCCGCACAGATACGCAGTATTTT. Complete variable domain (other parts from reference TRBV14 and TRBJ2-3): EAGVTQFPSHSVIEKGQTVTLRCDPISGHDNLYWYRRVMGKEIKFLLHFVKESKQDESGMPNNRFLAERTGGTYSTLKVQPAELEDSGVYFCASRTSGGRTDTQYFGPGTRLTVL.

There are a few counts of this clone. This chain links TRBV4-3 with TRBJ2-2; D perhaps matches TRBD1 (5 bases). Trimming cost V 6 bases and J 1 base, with 9 bases left between them. The CDR3 sequence is 14 residues long. Germline V CDR1 and CDR2: LGHNA, YSLEER. CDR3 in DNA: TGCGCCAGCAGTGCCGACAGGAACACCGGGGAGCTGTTTTTT. Translation gives CASSADRNTGELFF.

This clone was counted once. This chain joins TRBV6-1 and TRBJ2-3; 7 bases fit TRBD1. V was clipped by 6 bases and J by 1 base; unmatched bases: 4. Germline V lookup: CDR1 MNHNS, CDR2 SASEGT. This CDR3 has 14 residues. Here the CDR3 reads CASRPDRGTDTQYF. In DNA, the CDR3 is TGTGCCAGCAGACCAGACAGGGGCACAGATACGCAGTATTTT.

The chain uses TRBV6-5 and TRBJ2-7, with 7 positions matching TRBD1. Germline V gives CDR1 MNHEY, CDR2 SVGAGI. The CDR3 is 14 residues long. J lost 4 bases, V lost 0 bases, and 3 bases had no gene match. CDR3 in DNA: TGTGCCAGCAGTTACTCGACAGGGCCTTACGAGCAGTACTTC. It encodes CASSYSTGPYEQYF.

The CDR3 coding sequence is TGCACCAGCAGCCAGATTCGGGACAACCATGGGGAGACCCAGTACTTC. Translating gives CTSSQIRDNHGETQYF. V and J are TRBV1 and TRBJ2-5; TRBD1 is the table's D call, not checked against the DNA. TRBV1 is a documented pseudogene. There are 16 residues in the CDR3.

The rearrangement uses TRBV28 and TRBJ2-1; 7 positions agree with TRBD1. Losses at the gene ends were 7 bases for V and 8 bases for J; bases not matched to a gene: 8. This CDR3 spans 13 amino acids. Germline CDR1 reads MDHEN; CDR2 reads SYDVKM. CDR3 bases: TGTGCCAGCACCCCGACAGGGAGAGATGAGCAGTTCTTC. Amino acid sequence: CASTPTGRDEQFF.

The chain is built from TRBV11-3 and TRBJ2-3; D unresolved. Trimming removed 4 bases at V and 0 bases at J, with 2 bases between. Per germline, CDR1 SGHNT and CDR2 YENEEA. The CDR3 length is 12 residues. CDR3 sequence reads: CASSSSTDTQYF. The CDR3 DNA is TGTGCCAGCAGCTCAAGCACAGATACGCAGTATTTT.